These 7 T cell receptor beta chains originate from one sample sequenced in a study of blood T cell repertoires in COVID-19. The table came from immunoSEQ multiplex PCR; TCRdb's copy has only in-frame clones and leaves some out. This sample has hundreds of thousands of clones; approximately 84% occur once, and the top ten carry 3.5% to 4.5%. Sequences were obtained from PBMCs or T cells enriched from blood (not recorded which). These TCRs come from a man aged 25-45 years who had recovered from COVID-19.

The rearrangement links TRBV27 to TRBJ1-2, with a possible D match to TRBD1 (6 bases). V was pared by 5 bases and J by 5 bases, with 12 bases between. CDR1 and CDR2 from the germline V gene are MNHEY and SMNVEV (reference sequence). The CDR3 contains 13 residues. CDR3 sequence: CASSATGPYGYTF. The CDR3 bases are TGTGCCAGCAGTGCGACAGGACCTTATGGCTACACCTTC.

This chain links TRBV28 with TRBJ1-1; 7 nucleotides match TRBD1. With V trimmed by 1 base and J by 1 base, 3 bases remained unmatched. The CDR3 sequence is 15 residues long. Germline V gene data show CDR1 as MDHEN and CDR2 as SYDVKM. CDR3 in DNA: TGTGCCAGCAGTTTATCAAACAGGGGGAACACTGAAGCTTTCTTT. It encodes CASSLSNRGNTEAFF. Variable domain in full (rest from reference TRBV28 and TRBJ1-1): DVKVTQSSRYLVKRTGEKVFLECVQDMDHENMFWYRQDPGLGLRLIYFSYDVKMKEKGDIPEGYSVSREKKERFSLILESASTNQTSMYLCASSLSNRGNTEAFFGQGTRLTVV.

V and J are TRBV12-3 or TRBV12-4 and TRBJ1-6; D is uncertain. The CDR3 covers 13 residues. V was pared by 6 bases and J by 7 bases, with 10 bases between. CDR3: CASRSQVNSPLHF. CDR3 nucleotide sequence: TGTGCCAGCAGATCCCAGGTCAATTCACCCCTCCACTTT.

The chain employs TRBV29-1 and TRBJ2-7; 10 bases map to TRBD1. With V trimmed by 7 bases and J by 4 bases, 7 bases remained unmatched. The CDR3 covers 13 residues. In germline, CDR1 is SQVTM, CDR2 ANQGSEA. CDR3 DNA sequence: TGCAGCGCCCGACCGGGACAGGGGTACGAGCAGTACTTC. It translates to CSARPGQGYEQYF.

The genes are TRBV9 and TRBJ2-1; D ambiguous. CDR3 length equals 18 residues. Germline CDR1 and CDR2: SGDLS and YYNGEE. V gave up 3 bases and J gave up 0 bases, with 19 bases separating them. The CDR3: CASSAATHLVGSYNEQFF. Written as DNA, the CDR3 is TGTGCCAGCAGCGCCGCAACCCACTTAGTCGGCTCCTACAATGAGCAGTTCTTC.

This clone was detected a few times. The chain employs TRBV7-2 and TRBJ1-5; 9 bases fit TRBD1. CDR1 is SGHTA and CDR2 is FQGNSA in the germline V gene. The CDR3 covers 15 residues. V was pared by 4 bases and J by 4 bases, with 5 bases of the junction left unmatched. CDR3 sequence: CASSSRTGVNQPQHF. Written as DNA, the CDR3 is TGTGCCAGCAGCTCACGGACAGGGGTGAATCAGCCCCAGCATTTT.

In this sample, this clone turned up a few times. This chain joins TRBV7-8 and TRBJ2-7; 7 bases are a match to TRBD1. The trim removed 5 bases at V and 6 bases at J, leaving 13 bases unmatched. There are 15 residues in the CDR3. The V gene's germline CDR1 is SGHVS and CDR2 FQNEAQ. CDR3 amino acids: CASSPRQGPSSEQYF. The DNA of the CDR3 is TGTGCCAGCAGCCCCCGACAGGGTCCTTCATCCGAGCAGTACTTC.